One sample yielded the 5 T cell receptor beta chains listed below, sequenced in a study of blood T cells in healthy people across ages. PCR was performed a second time for roughly 7 to 11 cycles using a sample-barcoded 5' primer and a J-beta primer mix. TCRdb redid the calling of the 5' RACE reads with MiXCR, one entry per CDR3 protein. The sample holds nearly 800,000 distinct CDR3 sequences, approximately 25% seen once. These data are also associated with another study on T cells of mothers and their children.

The sequenced material came from blood. The origin of the receptors is a boy younger than 18 in good health.

This CDR3 reads CSAPTGLLGSPLHF. DNA for the CDR3: TGCAGTGCTCCTACGGGACTACTAGGTTCACCCCTCCACTTT. The rearrangement uses TRBV20-1 and TRBJ1-6; TRBD1 is a possible D gene (5 bases). V was trimmed by 5 bases and J by 9 bases, leaving 17 bases between them. This CDR3 spans 14 amino acids. Germline loops: CDR1 DFQATT, CDR2 SNEGSKA (reference sequence).

About this clonotype itself: The conserved phenylalanine or tryptophan is not found at the CDR3 terminus, so this likely reflects a read error. The CDR3 DNA sequence: TGCGCCAGCAGCCACGACGTGGAGCACCCTTATAATTCACCCCTCCACCTT. Amino acids: CASSHDVEHPYNSPLHL. V is TRBV4-3 and J is TRBJ1-6; D is undetermined. Germline CDR1 reads LGHNA; CDR2 reads YSLEER. The CDR3 is 17 residues long. The ends were cut back, 3 bases at V and 4 bases at J, with 16 bases in the middle.

A few counts support this clonotype. The chain couples TRBV3-1 to TRBJ2-7, with D maybe TRBD2 (5 bases). The CDR3 extends over 12 amino acids. Germline V gene sequence: CDR1 LGHDT, CDR2 YNNKEL (reference sequence). Trimming left V 4 bases short and J 1 base short, with 5 bases between. The CDR3 coding sequence is TGTGCCAGCAGCCGGGAGTCCTACGAGCAGTACTTC. Encoded protein: CASSRESYEQYF.

The chain couples TRBV12-3 or TRBV12-4 to TRBJ2-7, with TRBD1 matching 8 bases. The CDR3 has 16 residues. Trimming cost V 5 bases and J 0 bases; bases outside gene matches: 9. The CDR3 region has the DNA TGTGCCAGCAGTCCCAACCGGACAGGGCGCTCCTACGAGCAGTACTTC. Translated, it gives CASSPNRTGRSYEQYF.

This clonotype appeared a few times. CDR3 bases: TGTGCCAGCAGTTCGGTGGATCGGGCAGGGACTGAAGCTTTCTTT. This gives the protein CASSSVDRAGTEAFF. This sequence joins TRBV28 and TRBJ1-1, with D perhaps matching TRBD1 (5 bases). The CDR3 is made up of 15 amino acids. V dropped 4 bases and J dropped 5 bases, with 17 bases sitting between them. The germline V gene has CDR1 MDHEN and CDR2 SYDVKM.